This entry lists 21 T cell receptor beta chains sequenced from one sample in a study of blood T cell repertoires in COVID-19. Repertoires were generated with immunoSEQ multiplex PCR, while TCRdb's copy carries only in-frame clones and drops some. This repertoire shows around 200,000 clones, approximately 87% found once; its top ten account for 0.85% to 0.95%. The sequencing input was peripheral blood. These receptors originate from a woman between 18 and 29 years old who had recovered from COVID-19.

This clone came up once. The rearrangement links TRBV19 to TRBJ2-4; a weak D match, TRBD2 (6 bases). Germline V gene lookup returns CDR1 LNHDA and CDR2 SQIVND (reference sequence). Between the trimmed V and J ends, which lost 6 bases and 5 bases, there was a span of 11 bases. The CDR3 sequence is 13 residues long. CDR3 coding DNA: TGTGCCAGTAGCCCCGGGGGAGAAAACATTCAGTACTTC. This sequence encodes CASSPGGENIQYF.

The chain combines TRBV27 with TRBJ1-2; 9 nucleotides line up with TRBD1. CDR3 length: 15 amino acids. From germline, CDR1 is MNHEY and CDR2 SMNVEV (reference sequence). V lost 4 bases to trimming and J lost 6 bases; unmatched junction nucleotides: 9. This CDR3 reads CASSSYRGRVDGYTF. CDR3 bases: TGTGCCAGCAGTTCCTACAGGGGGCGGGTGGATGGCTACACCTTC.

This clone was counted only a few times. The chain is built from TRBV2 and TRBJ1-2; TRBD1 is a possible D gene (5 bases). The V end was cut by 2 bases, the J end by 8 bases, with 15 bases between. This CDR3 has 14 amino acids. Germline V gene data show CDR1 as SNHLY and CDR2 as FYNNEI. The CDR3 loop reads CASSERGPWSGYTF. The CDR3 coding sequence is TGTGCCAGCAGTGAAAGGGGCCCGTGGAGCGGCTACACCTTC.

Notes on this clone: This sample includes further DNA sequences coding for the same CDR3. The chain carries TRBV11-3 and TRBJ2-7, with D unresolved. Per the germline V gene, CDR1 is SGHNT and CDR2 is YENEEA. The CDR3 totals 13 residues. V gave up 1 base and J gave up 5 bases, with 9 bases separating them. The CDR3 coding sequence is TGTGCCAGCAGCTTAGGCCAGTTCGACGAGCAGTACTTC. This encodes CASSLGQFDEQYF.

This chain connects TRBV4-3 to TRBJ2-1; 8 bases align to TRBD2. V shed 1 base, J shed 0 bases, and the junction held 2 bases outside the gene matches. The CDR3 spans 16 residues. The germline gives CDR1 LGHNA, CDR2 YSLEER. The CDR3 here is CASSQAAGGSYNEQFF. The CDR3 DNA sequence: TGCGCCAGCAGCCAAGCTGCGGGGGGCTCCTACAATGAGCAGTTCTTC.

The CDR3 loop is CATSGDRANGYTF. CDR3 coding DNA: TGTGCCACCAGCGGGGACAGAGCGAATGGCTACACCTTC. The chain employs TRBV24-1 and TRBJ1-2; TRBD1 matches 7 bases. Germline lookup yields CDR1 KGHDR and CDR2 SFDVKD. The CDR3 covers 13 residues. V lost 7 bases, J lost 6 bases, and 7 bases stayed unmatched.

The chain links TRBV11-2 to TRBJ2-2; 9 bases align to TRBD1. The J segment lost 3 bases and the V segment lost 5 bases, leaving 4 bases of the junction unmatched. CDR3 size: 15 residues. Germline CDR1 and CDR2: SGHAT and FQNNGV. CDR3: CASSAGTGYTGELFF. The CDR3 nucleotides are TGTGCCAGCAGCGCCGGGACAGGGTACACCGGGGAGCTGTTTTTT.

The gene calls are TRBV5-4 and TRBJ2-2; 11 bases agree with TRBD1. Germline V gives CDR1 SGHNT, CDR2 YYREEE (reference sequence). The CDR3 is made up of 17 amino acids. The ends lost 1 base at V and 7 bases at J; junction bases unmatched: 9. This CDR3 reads CASSLLWGQGGGGELFF. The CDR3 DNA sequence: TGTGCCAGCAGCTTGTTGTGGGGACAGGGGGGCGGCGGGGAGCTGTTTTTT.

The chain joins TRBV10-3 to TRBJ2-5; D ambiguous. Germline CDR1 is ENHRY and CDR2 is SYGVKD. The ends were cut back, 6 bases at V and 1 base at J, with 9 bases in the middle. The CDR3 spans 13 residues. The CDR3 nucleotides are TGTGCCATCAGGATGGAGTTCCAAGAGACCCAGTACTTC. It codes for CAIRMEFQETQYF.

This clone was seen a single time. CDR3 sequence reads: CASSLDGPGGPGGELFF. The CDR3 coding sequence is TGTGCCAGCAGCTTAGATGGCCCGGGGGGGCCTGGCGGGGAGCTGTTTTTT. V is TRBV11-2 and J is TRBJ2-2, with 8 bases that match TRBD2. Trimming removed 0 bases from V and 7 bases from J; junction bases left unmatched: 10. CDR1 is SGHAT, CDR2 FQNNGV, per germline. The CDR3 is 17 amino acids.

CDR3 residues: CASSQDPGLAGTKNIQYF. The CDR3 nucleotides read TGCGCCAGCAGCCAAGATCCGGGGCTAGCGGGTACCAAAAACATTCAGTACTTC. This chain links TRBV4-1 with TRBJ2-4; 8 bases agree with TRBD2. The V gene's germline CDR1 is MGHRA and CDR2 YSYEKL. The CDR3 runs 18 residues. The V segment lost 0 bases and the J segment 2 bases; nucleotides outside the gene matches: 9.

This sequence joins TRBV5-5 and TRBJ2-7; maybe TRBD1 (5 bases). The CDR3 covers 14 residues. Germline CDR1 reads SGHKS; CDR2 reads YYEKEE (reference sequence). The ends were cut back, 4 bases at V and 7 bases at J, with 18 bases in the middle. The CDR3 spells CASSPVGVAEEQYV. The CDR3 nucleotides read TGTGCCAGCAGCCCAGTAGGGGTTGCAGAGGAGCAGTACGTC.

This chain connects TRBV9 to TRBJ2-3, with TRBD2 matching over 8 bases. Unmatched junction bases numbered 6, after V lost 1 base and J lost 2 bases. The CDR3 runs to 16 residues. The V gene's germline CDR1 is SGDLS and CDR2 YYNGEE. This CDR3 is CASSVRGTRYTDTQYF. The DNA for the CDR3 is TGTGCCAGCAGCGTAAGGGGGACTAGATACACAGATACGCAGTATTTT. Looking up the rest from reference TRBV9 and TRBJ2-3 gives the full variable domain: DSGVTQTPKHLITATGQRVTLRCSPRSGDLSVYWYQQSLDQGLQFLIQYYNGEERAKGNILERFSAQQFPDLHSELNLSSLELGDSALYFCASSVRGTRYTDTQYFGPGTRLTVL.

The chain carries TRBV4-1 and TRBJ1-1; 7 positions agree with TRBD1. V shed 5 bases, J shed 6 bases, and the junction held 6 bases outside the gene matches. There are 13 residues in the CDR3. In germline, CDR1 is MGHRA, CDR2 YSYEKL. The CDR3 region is CASSATGVAEAFF. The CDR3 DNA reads TGCGCCAGCAGCGCAACAGGGGTAGCTGAAGCTTTCTTT.

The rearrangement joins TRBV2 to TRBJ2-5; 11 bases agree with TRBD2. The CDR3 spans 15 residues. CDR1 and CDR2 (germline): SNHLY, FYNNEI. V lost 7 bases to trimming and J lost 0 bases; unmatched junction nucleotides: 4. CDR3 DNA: TGTGCCAGCACTAGACTAGCGGGGTACCAAGAGACCCAGTACTTC. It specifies CASTRLAGYQETQYF.

This CDR3 is CATSDLGTGGSTDTQYF. The DNA of the CDR3 is TGTGCCACCAGTGATTTGGGGACGGGAGGGAGCACAGATACGCAGTATTTT. J is TRBJ2-3 and V is TRBV24-1; 8 bases line up with TRBD2. The CDR3 is 17 residues long. Trimming at V came to 0 bases and at J to 0 bases, leaving 4 bases not matched to a gene. Germline V gene sequence: CDR1 KGHDR, CDR2 SFDVKD.

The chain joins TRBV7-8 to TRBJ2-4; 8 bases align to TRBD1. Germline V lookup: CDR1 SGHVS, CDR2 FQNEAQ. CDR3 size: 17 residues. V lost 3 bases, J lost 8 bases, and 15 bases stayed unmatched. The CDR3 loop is CASSLNRGTGSSYIQYF. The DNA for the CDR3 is TGTGCCAGCAGCTTGAACAGGGGGACGGGGTCTTCGTACATTCAGTACTTC.

CDR3 DNA: TGTGCCAGCAGCGTAACCCGGACAGGGGGTATGAACACCGGGGAGCTGTTTTTT. It codes for CASSVTRTGGMNTGELFF. The chain has TRBV9 and TRBJ2-2; 10 positions match TRBD1. The V segment lost 1 base and the J segment 1 base; nucleotides outside the gene matches: 7. CDR3 size: 18 residues. CDR1 and CDR2 from the germline V gene are SGDLS and YYNGEE.

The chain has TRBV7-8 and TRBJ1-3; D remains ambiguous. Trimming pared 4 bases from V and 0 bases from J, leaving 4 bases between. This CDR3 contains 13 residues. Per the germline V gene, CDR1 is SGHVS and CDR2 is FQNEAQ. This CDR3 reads CASSSPSGNTIYF. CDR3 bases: TGTGCCAGCAGCTCTCCCTCTGGAAACACCATATATTTT.

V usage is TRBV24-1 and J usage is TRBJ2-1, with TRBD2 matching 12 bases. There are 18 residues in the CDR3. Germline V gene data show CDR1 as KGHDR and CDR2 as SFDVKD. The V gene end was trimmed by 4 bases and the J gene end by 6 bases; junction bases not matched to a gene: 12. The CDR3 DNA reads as TGTGCCACCAGTGACCCTTGGGGCCCTAGCGGGGGGGCCAATGAGCAGTTCTTC. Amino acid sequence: CATSDPWGPSGGANEQFF.

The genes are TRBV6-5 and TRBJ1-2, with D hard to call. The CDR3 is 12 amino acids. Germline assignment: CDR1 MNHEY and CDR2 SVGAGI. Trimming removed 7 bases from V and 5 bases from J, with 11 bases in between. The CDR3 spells CASIHSPYGYTF. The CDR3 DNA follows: TGTGCCAGCATCCACTCCCCATATGGCTACACCTTC.